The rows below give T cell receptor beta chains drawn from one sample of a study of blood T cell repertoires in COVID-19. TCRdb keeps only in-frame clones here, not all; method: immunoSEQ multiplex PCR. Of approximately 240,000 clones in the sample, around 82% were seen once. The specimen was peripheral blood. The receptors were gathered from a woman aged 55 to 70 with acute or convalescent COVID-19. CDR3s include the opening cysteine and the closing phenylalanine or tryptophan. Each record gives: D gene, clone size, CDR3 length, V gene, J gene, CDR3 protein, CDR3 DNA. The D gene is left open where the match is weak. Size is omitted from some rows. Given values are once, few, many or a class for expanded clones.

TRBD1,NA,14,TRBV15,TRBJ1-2,CATSREGQGYGYTF,TGTGCCACCAGCAGAGAGGGACAGGGATATGGCTACACCTTC
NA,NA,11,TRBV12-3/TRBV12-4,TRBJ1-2,CASSLAGGYTF,TGTGCCAGCAGTCTCGCCGGTGGCTACACCTTC
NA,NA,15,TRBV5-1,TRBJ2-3,CASSLEAPGTDTQYF,TGCGCCAGCAGCTTGGAAGCGCCGGGCACAGATACGCAGTATTTT
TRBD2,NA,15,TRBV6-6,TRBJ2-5,CASSSSTSGEATQYF,TGTGCCAGCAGTTCATCCACTAGCGGAGAGGCGACCCAGTACTTC
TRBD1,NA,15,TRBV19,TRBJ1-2,CASSISAQGPYGYTF,TGTGCCAGTAGTATCTCCGCACAGGGGCCCTATGGCTACACCTTC
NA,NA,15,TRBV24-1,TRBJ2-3,CATSDTVRGTDTQYF,TGTGCCACCAGTGATACTGTCAGGGGCACAGATACGCAGTATTTT
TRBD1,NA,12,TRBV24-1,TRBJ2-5,CATSDFRDRVYF,TGTGCCACCAGTGATTTTCGGGACAGGGTGTACTTC
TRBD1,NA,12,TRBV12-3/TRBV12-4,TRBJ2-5,CASTPSTGPRNF,TGTGCCAGCACGCCATCGACAGGGCCCAGGAACTTC
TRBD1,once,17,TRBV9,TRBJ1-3,CASSVMGQGKKGNTIYF,TGTGCCAGCAGCGTAATGGGACAGGGGAAAAAAGGAAACACCATATATTTT
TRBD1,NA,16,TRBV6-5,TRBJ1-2,CASSYRQQGVFYGYTF,TGTGCCAGCAGTTACAGACAACAGGGGGTGTTCTATGGCTACACCTTC
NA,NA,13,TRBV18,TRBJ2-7,CASSPGGSYEQYF,TGTGCCAGCTCGCCAGGGGGGTCCTACGAGCAGTACTTC
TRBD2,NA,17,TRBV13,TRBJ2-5,CASSLESEAGGQETQYF,TGTGCCAGCAGCTTAGAGAGTGAGGCGGGGGGACAAGAGACCCAGTACTTC
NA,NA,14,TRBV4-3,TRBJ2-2,CASSQETGAGELFF,TGCGCCAGCAGCCAAGAAACAGGAGCCGGGGAGCTGTTTTTT
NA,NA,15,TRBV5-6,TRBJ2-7,CASSLGFSGYYEQYF,TGTGCCAGCAGCTTGGGGTTCTCAGGGTACTACGAGCAGTACTTC
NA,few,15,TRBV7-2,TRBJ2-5,CASSLARGFQETQYF,TGTGCCAGCAGCTTAGCGCGGGGATTTCAAGAGACCCAGTACTTC
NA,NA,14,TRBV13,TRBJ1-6,CASSSQGSNSPLHF,TGTGCCAGCAGCTCACAGGGTTCTAATTCACCCCTCCACTTT
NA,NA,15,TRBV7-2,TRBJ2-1,CASSQDYPSYNEQFF,TGTGCCAGCAGTCAAGACTACCCCTCCTACAATGAGCAGTTCTTC
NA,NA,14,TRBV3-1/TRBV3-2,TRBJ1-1,CASSQRAGETEAFF,TGTGCCAGCAGCCAACGGGCGGGAGAAACTGAAGCTTTCTTT
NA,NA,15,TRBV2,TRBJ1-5,CASSEASRISAPQHF,TGTGCCAGCAGTGAAGCAAGCAGGATATCAGCCCCCCAGCATTTT
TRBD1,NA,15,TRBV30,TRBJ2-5,CAWEVPGQGSQTQYF,TGTGCCTGGGAAGTACCGGGACAGGGGTCTCAGACCCAGTACTTC
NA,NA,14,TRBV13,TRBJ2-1,CASAPGVNYNEQFF,TGTGCCAGCGCCCCGGGGGTGAACTACAATGAGCAGTTCTTC
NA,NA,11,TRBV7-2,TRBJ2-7,CASSSPVQQYF,TGTGCCAGCAGCTCCCCCGTCCAGCAGTACTTC
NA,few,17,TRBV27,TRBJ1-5,CASSLYPPQGSNQPQHF,TGTGCCAGCAGTTTATATCCCCCACAGGGCAGCAATCAGCCCCAGCATTTT
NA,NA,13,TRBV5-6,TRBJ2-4,CASSRGRKNIQYF,TGTGCCAGCAGCAGGGGTCGCAAAAACATTCAGTACTTC
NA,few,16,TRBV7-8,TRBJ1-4,CASSLGSVQGVEKLFF,TGTGCCAGCAGCTTAGGGTCGGTCCAAGGGGTAGAAAAACTGTTTTTT
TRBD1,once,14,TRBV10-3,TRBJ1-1,CAISDDRGNTEAFF,TGTGCCATCAGTGATGACAGGGGGAACACTGAAGCTTTCTTT
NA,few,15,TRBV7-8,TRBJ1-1,CASSLEAGADSEAFF,TGTGCCAGCAGCTTAGAGGCAGGGGCGGATTCTGAAGCTTTCTTT
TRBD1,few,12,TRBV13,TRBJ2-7,CASSSQGDEQYF,TGTGCCAGCAGCTCACAGGGGGACGAGCAGTACTTC
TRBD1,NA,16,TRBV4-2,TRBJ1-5,CASSQDAGGLNQPQHF,TGTGCCAGCAGCCAAGATGCAGGGGGCCTTAATCAGCCCCAGCATTTT
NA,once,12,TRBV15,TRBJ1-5,CATSRDYQPQHF,TGTGCCACCAGCAGGGACTATCAGCCCCAGCATTTT
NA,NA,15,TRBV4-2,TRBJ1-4,CASSQDFGGAEKLFF,TGTGCCAGCAGCCAAGATTTCGGGGGGGCTGAAAAACTGTTTTTT
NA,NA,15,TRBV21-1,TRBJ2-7,CASSYPSGQTYEQYF,TGTGCCAGCAGCTATCCCTCGGGACAAACCTACGAGCAGTACTTC
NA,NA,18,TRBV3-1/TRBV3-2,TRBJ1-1,CASSQYRQVGAVNTEAFF,TGTGCCAGCAGCCAATATAGACAGGTGGGGGCGGTGAACACTGAAGCATTCTTT
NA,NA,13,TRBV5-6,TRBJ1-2,CASSFDSNGGYTF,TGTGCCAGCAGTTTTGACAGCAACGGCGGCTACACCTTC
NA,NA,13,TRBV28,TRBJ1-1,CASSSPLRGLAFF,TGTGCCAGCAGTTCCCCGTTACGGGGATTAGCTTTCTTT
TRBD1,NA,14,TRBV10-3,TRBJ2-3,CAIRPGQGTDTQYF,TGTGCCATCAGACCGGGACAGGGTACAGATACGCAGTATTTT
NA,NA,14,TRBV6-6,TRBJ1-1,CASSSRGGNTEAFF,TGTGCCAGCAGTTCCCGGGGGGGGAACACTGAAGCTTTCTTT
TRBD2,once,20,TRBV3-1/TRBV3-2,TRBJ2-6,CASSPYGTSGGPTRANVLTF,TGTGCCAGCAGCCCGTACGGGACTAGCGGGGGGCCCACCCGGGCCAACGTCCTGACTTTC
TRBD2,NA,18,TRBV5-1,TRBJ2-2,CASSLAARGGANTGELFF,TGCGCCAGCAGCTTGGCGGCGCGGGGGGGAGCGAACACCGGGGAGCTGTTTTTT
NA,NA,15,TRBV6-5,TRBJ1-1,CASSDSPLLNTEAFF,TGTGCCAGCAGTGACTCCCCCCTACTAAACACTGAAGCTTTCTTT
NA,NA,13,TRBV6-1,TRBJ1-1,CASSDGGNTEAFF,TGTGCCAGCAGTGATGGAGGGAACACTGAAGCTTTCTTT
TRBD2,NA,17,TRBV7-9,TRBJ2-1,CASSNLAGVSSYNEQFF,TGTGCCAGCAGCAACCTAGCGGGCGTGAGCTCCTACAATGAGCAGTTCTTC
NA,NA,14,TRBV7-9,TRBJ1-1,CASTEGLLNTEAFF,TGTGCCAGCACCGAGGGTCTCTTGAACACTGAAGCTTTCTTT
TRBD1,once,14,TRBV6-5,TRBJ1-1,CASSLETGAKEAFF,TGTGCCAGCAGTTTAGAGACAGGGGCGAAAGAAGCTTTCTTT
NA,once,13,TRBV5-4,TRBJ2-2,CASSSQGSGELFF,TGTGCCAGCAGCTCACAGGGATCCGGGGAGCTGTTTTTT
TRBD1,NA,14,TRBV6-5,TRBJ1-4,CASRDRESNEKLFF,TGTGCCAGCAGGGACAGGGAGTCTAATGAAAAACTGTTTTTT
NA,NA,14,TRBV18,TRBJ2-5,CASSRYHSEETQYF,TGTGCCAGCTCACGGTATCACAGTGAAGAGACCCAGTACTTC
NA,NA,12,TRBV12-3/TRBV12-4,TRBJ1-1,CASRQTRAEAFF,TGTGCCAGCAGACAGACGAGGGCTGAAGCTTTCTTT
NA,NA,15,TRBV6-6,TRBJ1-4,CASSYLGARNEKLFF,TGTGCCAGCAGTTACTTGGGGGCGCGCAATGAAAAACTGTTTTTT
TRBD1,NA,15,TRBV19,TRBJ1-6,CASSPRDRKNSPLHF,TGTGCCAGCTCCCCCCGGGACAGAAAAAATTCACCCCTCCACTTT
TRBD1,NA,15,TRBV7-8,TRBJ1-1,CASRGNHRGETEAFF,TGTGCCAGCAGGGGAAACCACAGGGGCGAGACTGAAGCTTTCTTT
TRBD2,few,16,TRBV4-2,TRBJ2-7,CASSLGASGGGYEQYF,TGTGCCAGCAGCCTCGGGGCTAGCGGGGGTGGCTACGAGCAGTACTTC
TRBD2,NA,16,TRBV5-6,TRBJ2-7,CASSSGLAGTRYEQYF,TGTGCCAGCAGCTCGGGACTAGCGGGGACCCGTTACGAGCAGTACTTC